A few counts support the clone carrying this T cell receptor beta chain. These data belong to a study of identical twins. The CDR3 is 14 amino acids. The V gene end was trimmed by 4 bases and the J gene end by 8 bases; junction bases not matched to a gene: 6. A single record per CDR3 protein comes from TCRdb applying MiXCR to the 5' RACE reads. The sample yields approximately 700,000 distinct CDR3 sequences, 18% seen once. The data were also submitted as part of a second study, on T cells expressing NK-cell markers.

Sequenced material: PBMCs. V usage is TRBV12-3 or TRBV12-4 and J usage is TRBJ2-1; 9 bases fit TRBD2. The TCR comes from a woman younger than 30 in good health. CDR3 nucleotide sequence: TGTGCCAGCAGTTATGCGGGAGGGATCGATGAGCAGTTCTTC. It is translated as CASSYAGGIDEQFF.